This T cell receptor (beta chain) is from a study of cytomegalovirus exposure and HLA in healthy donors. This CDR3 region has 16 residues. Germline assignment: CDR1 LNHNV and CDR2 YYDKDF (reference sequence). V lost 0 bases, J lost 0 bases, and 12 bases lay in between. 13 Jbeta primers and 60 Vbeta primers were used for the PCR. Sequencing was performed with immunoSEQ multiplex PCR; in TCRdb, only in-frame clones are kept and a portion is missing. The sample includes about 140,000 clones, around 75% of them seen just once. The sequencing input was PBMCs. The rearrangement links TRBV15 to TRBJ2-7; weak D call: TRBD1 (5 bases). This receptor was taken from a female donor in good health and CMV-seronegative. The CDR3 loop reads CATSRERGHSSYEQYF. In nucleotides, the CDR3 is TGTGCCACCAGCAGAGAAAGGGGCCATAGCTCCTACGAGCAGTACTTC.